This T cell receptor beta chain comes out of a study of T cells in localized non-small cell lung cancer. Study findings and constraints: As only one tumor region underwent sequencing, heterogeneity remains possible. A denser population of T cells in blood accompanied longer overall survival. Uninvolved adjacent lung had the highest recorded T cell clonality, with tumor below it. Paired adjacent lung recovered a median about 61 of the top 100 tumor clones.

Repertoires were generated with immunoSEQ multiplex PCR, while TCRdb's copy carries only in-frame clones and drops some. The sample records fewer than 12,000 clones, about 85% being singletons. Of note for this clone: The antigen is undetermined.

The sequence derives from a male donor aged 60 or over with stage III lung adenocarcinoma. The sample consisted of peripheral blood, taken before any cancer treatment.

The CDR3: CASSKGRFSYNEQFF. CDR3 coding DNA: TGTGCCAGCAGTAAGGGACGGTTTTCCTACAATGAGCAGTTCTTC. V gene TRBV6-5 combines with J gene TRBJ2-1; D may be TRBD1 or TRBD2 (5 bases each). The germline V and J ends were trimmed by 5 bases and 1 base, with 12 bases remaining between them. CDR3 length: 15 amino acids. CDR1 and CDR2 from the germline V gene are MNHEY and SVGAGI.